The 11 T cell receptor beta chains presented below share a single source sample, sequenced in a study of T cell repertoires in cytomegalovirus infection. TCRdb reanalysed the reads using MiXCR and keeps one entry per CDR3 protein. This repertoire shows under 450,000 distinct CDR3 sequences, roughly 34% found once; its top ten account for roughly 13%. Antigens of these TCRs are unknown. The source material was cultured PBMCs, sampled from culture after CMV antigen stimulation. The receptor source for this set is a human donor in good health (CMV status not recorded). Some clones in this sample may be carry-over from other donors' samples.

The chain links TRBV10-3 to TRBJ2-7; tentatively, D is TRBD2 (6 bases). Trimming took off 3 bases at V and 0 bases at J, with 12 bases between the two ends. The germline V gene encodes CDR1 ENHRY and CDR2 SYGVKD. The CDR3 contains 15 residues. The CDR3 DNA is TGTGCCATCAGTGACCCGGGACTGAACTCCTACGAGCAGTACTTC. It encodes CAISDPGLNSYEQYF.

This clonotype was found many times. V gene TRBV7-8 combines with J gene TRBJ2-3; 8 bases line up with TRBD2. V dropped 1 base and J dropped 6; count of bases not matched to a gene: 6. This CDR3 spans 15 amino acids. The germline V gene encodes CDR1 SGHVS and CDR2 FQNEAQ. The CDR3, as DNA: TGTGCCAGCAGCTTAGAAGCGGGAGATGTGGATACGCAGTATTTT. Translation gives CASSLEAGDVDTQYF.

J is TRBJ2-3 and V is TRBV30; D remains ambiguous. CDR1 and CDR2 from the germline V gene are GTSNPN and SVGIG (reference sequence). The CDR3 contains 15 residues. Trimming stripped 1 base from V and 0 bases from J, with 11 bases between. In DNA, the CDR3 is TGTGCCTGGAGTGACGGTGTCGGAAGCACAGATACGCAGTATTTT. Its protein product is CAWSDGVGSTDTQYF.

The chain carries TRBV7-9 and TRBJ2-7; 9 bases agree with TRBD1. Germline-derived CDR1 and CDR2 are SEHNR and FQNEAQ (reference sequence). This CDR3 is 15 amino acids long. V lost 4 bases, J lost 3 bases, and 7 bases stayed unmatched. This CDR3 is CASSSVGTGSYEQYF. For the CDR3, the DNA is TGTGCCAGCAGCTCCGTGGGGACAGGGAGCTACGAGCAGTACTTC.

In this sample, this clonotype turned up many times. This chain joins TRBV7-2 and TRBJ2-7, with TRBD2 matching over 8 bases. Germline CDR1 is SGHTA and CDR2 is FQGNSA. The CDR3 length is 14 residues. J was trimmed by 4 bases and V by 6 bases; bases with no gene match: 8. CDR3 protein: CASRSGRGDYEQYF. CDR3 nucleotides: TGTGCCAGCAGGAGCGGGAGAGGGGATTACGAGCAGTACTTC.

The chain uses TRBV6-8 and TRBJ2-5; D is possibly TRBD2 (5 bases). This CDR3 contains 14 residues. CDR1 is MNHGY and CDR2 is SAAAGT in the germline V gene. V was clipped by 10 bases and J by 2 bases, with 17 bases between them. The CDR3 nucleotides read TGTGCCACCTCAGTTAGCGCTTTACAAGAGACCCAGTACTTC. It yields the protein CATSVSALQETQYF.

The chain links TRBV10-3 to TRBJ1-5; D gene ambiguous. V lost 3 bases and J 7 bases, leaving 10 bases between the germline ends. Germline V lookup: CDR1 ENHRY, CDR2 SYGVKD. There are 13 residues in the CDR3. The CDR3 DNA is TGTGCCATCAGTGACCGGACGCCGCAGCCCCAGCATTTT. Translated, it gives CAISDRTPQPQHF.

This clonotype showed up just a few times. The V call is TRBV6-2 or TRBV6-3, the J call TRBJ2-1; D not resolved. The germline gives CDR1 MNHEY, CDR2 SVGEGT. The CDR3 is 13 residues long. V gave up 5 bases and J gave up 4 bases, with 9 bases separating them. The CDR3: CASSPGVYNEQFF. The CDR3 bases are TGTGCCAGCAGTCCGGGCGTATACAATGAGCAGTTCTTC.

This clonotype appeared once. The V and J genes are TRBV28 and TRBJ2-5; 11 nucleotides agree with TRBD2. CDR1 is MDHEN and CDR2 is SYDVKM in the germline V gene. The CDR3 spans 18 residues. Trimming at V came to 7 bases and at J to 4 bases, leaving 17 bases not matched to a gene. This CDR3 is CASIGGILAGVLAETQYF. In DNA, the CDR3 is TGTGCCAGCATCGGGGGGATACTAGCGGGAGTGTTAGCAGAGACCCAGTACTTC.

This clonotype has just a few counts. The chain recombines TRBV7-2 with TRBJ2-7, with D perhaps assigned TRBD1 or TRBD2 (6 bases each). From germline, CDR1 is SGHTA and CDR2 FQGNSA. The CDR3 covers 15 residues. Trimming pared 6 bases from V and 5 bases from J, leaving 20 bases between. The CDR3 sequence: CASRYNREAFDEQYF. For the CDR3, the DNA is TGTGCCAGCAGGTATAACAGGGAGGCTTTCGACGAGCAGTACTTC. Full variable domain (rest looked up from reference TRBV7-2 and TRBJ2-7): GAGVSQSPSNKVTEKGKDVELRCDPISGHTALYWYRQSLGQGLEFLIYFQGNSAPDKSGLPSDRFSAERTGGSVSTLTIQRTQQEDSAVYLCASRYNREAFDEQYFGPGTRLTVT.

The V and J genes are TRBV7-8 and TRBJ2-1; D not certain. Trimming pared 1 base from V and 0 bases from J, leaving 7 bases between. The germline gives CDR1 SGHVS, CDR2 FQNEAQ. There are 15 residues in the CDR3. CDR3 sequence: CASSLDFGSYNEQFF. Written as DNA, the CDR3 is TGTGCCAGCAGCTTAGACTTCGGCTCCTACAATGAGCAGTTCTTC.